This entry lists 3 T cell receptor beta chains sequenced from one sample in a study of memory CD4+ T cells and cytomegalovirus serostatus (dated by TCRdb to the late 2010s). Single viable CD3+CD4+CD8-CD45RO+ cells were sorted as memory CD4+ T cells on a FACSAria II. The library was made by the immunoSEQ multiplex PCR assay. As stored in TCRdb, this immuneACCESS dataset retains in-frame rearrangements with V and J assigned. A fraction of the clones does not appear; measured against another copy, unresolved V genes explain less than half of the discrepancy, and the remainder lacks a known reason. For this sample the table gives under 55,000 clones, of which about 80% were detected only once. Clones ranked in the top ten supply approximately 1.5% of the sample. Sequencing was carried out using memory CD4+ T cells from blood. Receptor source: an adult in good health and CMV-seropositive.

This chain joins TRBV6-1 and TRBJ1-4; no definite D call. V lost 6 bases and J lost 8, with 19 bases in between. CDR1 MNHNS and CDR2 SASEGT come from the germline V gene. The CDR3 contains 15 residues. The CDR3: CASSQRAATGEKLFF. The DNA for the CDR3 is TGTGCCAGCAGCCAAAGGGCAGCCACCGGGGAAAAACTGTTTTTT.

This clone was observed a handful of times. The chain links TRBV6-1 to TRBJ2-7; maybe TRBD2 (6 bases). Germline CDR1 and CDR2: MNHNS and SASEGT. The CDR3 is 13 residues long. With 3 bases removed from V and 2 bases from J, the gap between germline ends came to 8 bases. In DNA, the CDR3 is TGTGCCAGCAGTGACGGAGGGCCCTACGAGCAGTACTTC. The encoded protein is CASSDGGPYEQYF.

The chain combines TRBV7-2 with TRBJ2-7; TRBD2 matches at 7 bases. The V and J ends lost 5 bases and 0 bases, in that order; junction bases with no gene match: 7. CDR1 and CDR2 (germline): SGHTA, FQGNSA. This CDR3 spans 15 amino acids. The CDR3 DNA reads as TGTGCCAGCAGCCCATCGAGGACTAGCTCCTACGAGCAGTACTTC. Encoded protein: CASSPSRTSSYEQYF.